Each of the 24 T cell receptor beta chains below was sequenced from the same sample in a study of blood T cell repertoires in COVID-19. The table came from immunoSEQ multiplex PCR; TCRdb's copy has only in-frame clones and leaves some out. The table shows 150,000 to 200,000 clones, with about 76% occurring only once. Sequencing used peripheral blood. The receptors stem from a woman in her 40s with COVID-19, enrolled during active disease.

This clone was seen a handful of times. V and J are TRBV7-2 and TRBJ2-2; D not resolved. V was pared by 2 bases and J by 2 bases, with 9 bases between. CDR3 length: 15 residues. CDR1 is SGHTA, CDR2 FQGNSA, per germline. The CDR3 DNA reads TGTGCCAGCAGCTTATCACAAATAAACACCGGGGAGCTGTTTTTT. It translates to CASSLSQINTGELFF.

J is TRBJ2-5 and V is TRBV9; 14 bases fit TRBD2. Germline V gene sequence: CDR1 SGDLS, CDR2 YYNGEE. The CDR3 extends over 17 amino acids. V lost 3 bases to trimming and J lost 0 bases; unmatched junction nucleotides: 4. This CDR3 reads CASSAGTSGGNQETQYF. In nucleotides, the CDR3 is TGTGCCAGCAGCGCCGGGACTAGCGGGGGAAACCAAGAGACCCAGTACTTC.

The genes are TRBV5-1 and TRBJ2-7; 7 nucleotides align to TRBD2. Germline CDR1 and CDR2: SGHRS and YFSETQ. The trim removed 4 bases at V and 4 bases at J, leaving 11 bases unmatched. The CDR3 extends over 15 amino acids. CDR3 DNA sequence: TGCGCCAGCAGCCCTGTCTCCGGGGGGAATTACGAGCAGTACTTC. Translated: CASSPVSGGNYEQYF.

The genes are TRBV14 and TRBJ2-7, with a weak D call TRBD2 (5 bases). The CDR3 runs 14 residues. Trimming took 5 bases from V and 1 from J, leaving 12 bases between them. Germline CDR1 reads SGHDN; CDR2 reads FVKESK. CDR3 DNA sequence: TGTGCCAGCAGCGGGAGACTTCGTTCCTACGAGCAGTACTTC. The encoded protein is CASSGRLRSYEQYF.

This clone has just a few counts. The rearrangement uses TRBV2 and TRBJ1-5; 8 nucleotides match TRBD1. Germline V gene sequence: CDR1 SNHLY, CDR2 FYNNEI. This CDR3 has 13 residues. Trimming cost V 7 bases and J 7 bases; bases outside gene matches: 6. The CDR3 sequence is CASTDREYQPQHF. In DNA form, the CDR3 reads TGTGCCAGCACGGACAGGGAATACCAGCCCCAGCATTTT. Using reference TRBV2 and TRBJ1-5 for the parts outside the CDR3, the full variable domain is EPEVTQTPSHQVTQMGQEVILRCVPISNHLYFYWYRQILGQKVEFLVSFYNNEISEKSEIFDDQFSVERPDGSNFTLKIRSTKLEDSAMYFCASTDREYQPQHFGDGTRLSIL.

This clone was seen only once. The rearrangement uses TRBV10-3 and TRBJ2-7, with 9 bases aligning to TRBD1. V gave up 7 bases and J gave up 3 bases; unmatched junction bases: 10. The CDR3 has 15 residues. Germline V lookup: CDR1 ENHRY, CDR2 SYGVKD. The CDR3 is CAITSGTGLVYEQYF. The CDR3 DNA reads TGTGCCATCACTTCCGGGACAGGGTTGGTCTACGAGCAGTACTTC.

The rearrangement uses TRBV6-5 and TRBJ2-2, with TRBD2 matching over 10 bases. Germline V lookup: CDR1 MNHEY, CDR2 SVGAGI. The CDR3 extends over 14 amino acids. With 11 bases clipped from V and 2 bases from J, the junction kept 5 bases outside the gene matches. CDR3 bases: TGTGCCGGTCGACTAGCGGGTAACACCGGGGAGCTGTTTTTT. As protein: CAGRLAGNTGELFF.

V gene TRBV6-5 combines with J gene TRBJ1-6, with no clear D. Trimming left V 10 bases short and J 0 bases short, with 13 bases between. Germline lookup yields CDR1 MNHEY and CDR2 SVGAGI. The CDR3 is made up of 15 amino acids. CDR3 coding DNA: TGTGCCACCGCCGGAGTCCTCTCCTATAATTCACCCCTCCACTTT. It translates to CATAGVLSYNSPLHF.

This chain joins TRBV10-3 and TRBJ1-1; no firm D call. The germline V gene encodes CDR1 ENHRY and CDR2 SYGVKD. The CDR3 is 13 amino acids. V lost 9 bases and J lost 1, with 12 bases in between. The CDR3 protein is CAIAASQNTEAFF. CDR3 sequence (DNA): TGTGCCATTGCGGCATCCCAGAACACTGAAGCTTTCTTT.

This sequence joins TRBV5-4 and TRBJ2-1, with TRBD2 matching over 12 bases. V lost 4 bases, J lost 0 bases, and 11 bases stayed unmatched. Germline V gene lookup returns CDR1 SGHNT and CDR2 YYREEE (reference sequence). The CDR3 contains 19 residues. CDR3 amino acids: CASSQRTSGALSSYNEQFF. The CDR3 region has the DNA TGTGCCAGCAGCCAACGGACTAGCGGGGCCCTTAGCTCCTACAATGAGCAGTTCTTC.

The rearrangement joins TRBV18 to TRBJ2-1; TRBD1 agrees at 8 bases. This CDR3 is 15 amino acids long. Germline CDR1 KGHSH, CDR2 LQKENI. V lost 0 bases, J lost 12 bases, and 10 bases stayed unmatched. The CDR3: CASSPPGPSGGGQFF. The CDR3 nucleotides read TGTGCCAGCTCACCACCAGGGCCATCAGGGGGCGGGCAGTTCTTC.

The chain carries TRBV5-1 and TRBJ2-5, with D maybe TRBD1 (6 bases). The CDR3 covers 15 residues. The germline CDR1 and CDR2 sequences are SGHRS and YFSETQ. V was shortened by 3 bases and J by 3 bases, with 15 bases between the two germline ends. CDR3 in amino acids: CASSSGAVGKETQYF. CDR3 nucleotide sequence: TGCGCCAGCAGCTCAGGGGCCGTGGGGAAAGAGACCCAGTACTTC.

A single count supports this clone. The rearrangement joins TRBV6-5 to TRBJ1-3; D possibly corresponds to TRBD1 (6 bases). Germline CDR1 and CDR2: MNHEY and SVGAGI. There are 15 residues in the CDR3. The V and J ends lost 2 bases and 4 bases respectively, with 12 bases between them. The chain's CDR3 is CASSYLQGSGNTIYF. The CDR3 DNA reads TGTGCCAGCAGTTACCTACAGGGTTCAGGAAACACCATATATTTT.

This chain uses TRBV19 with TRBJ2-5; D may be TRBD2 (6 bases). CDR3 length: 16 amino acids. Germline V CDR1 and CDR2: LNHDA, SQIVND (reference sequence). V shed 5 bases and J shed 0 bases, with 16 bases lying between them. The CDR3 sequence is CASSQDSGVYQETQYF. The CDR3 DNA is TGTGCCAGTAGTCAAGATAGCGGAGTGTACCAAGAGACCCAGTACTTC.

The chain joins TRBV6-2 or TRBV6-3 to TRBJ2-3; D is perhaps TRBD1 (5 bases). The CDR3 consists of 15 residues. V lost 6 bases and J lost 0, with 13 bases in between. Looked up from germline, CDR1 is MNHEY and CDR2 is SVGEGT. The CDR3 region has the DNA TGTGCCAGCAGCCGACGACAGCTTAGCACAGATACGCAGTATTTT. Translating gives CASSRRQLSTDTQYF.

The chain has TRBV18 and TRBJ1-2; no firm D call. CDR3 length: 16 residues. The germline V gene has CDR1 KGHSH and CDR2 LQKENI. Trimming cost V 3 bases and J 1 base, with 15 bases left between them. CDR3: CASSPPGGPDNYGYTF. For the CDR3, the DNA is TGTGCCAGCTCACCCCCGGGAGGTCCCGATAACTATGGCTACACCTTC.

In this sample, this clone turned up once. This chain links TRBV5-1 with TRBJ2-1; D is unclear. This CDR3 contains 16 residues. V shed 1 base and J shed 0 bases, with 11 bases lying between them. Per the germline V gene, CDR1 is SGHRS and CDR2 is YFSETQ. The CDR3 nucleotides are TGCGCCAGCAGCTTGACCTACCCGAGCTCCTACAATGAGCAGTTCTTC. Translating gives CASSLTYPSSYNEQFF.

A note on this clone: This sample also contains other DNA sequences that code for the same CDR3. The chain employs TRBV5-6 and TRBJ2-1; D is unresolved. This CDR3 has 12 residues. Trimming cost V 1 base and J 7 bases, with 6 bases left between them. In germline, CDR1 is SGHDT, CDR2 YYEEEE. The CDR3 DNA reads TGTGCCAGCAGCTTGACCGGGAATGAGCAGTTCTTC. Translated: CASSLTGNEQFF. The entire variable domain, with the rest obtained from reference TRBV5-6 and TRBJ2-1, is as follows: DAGVTQSPTHLIKTRGQQVTLRCSPKSGHDTVSWYQQALGQGPQFIFQYYEEEERQRGNFPDRFSGHQFPNYSSELNVNALLLGDSALYLCASSLTGNEQFFGPGTRLTVL.

The gene calls are TRBV6-2 or TRBV6-3 and TRBJ1-5; D gene uncertain. Germline CDR1 reads MNHEY; CDR2 reads SVGEGT. CDR3 size: 13 residues. Trimming stripped 8 bases from V and 2 bases from J, with 10 bases between. CDR3 residues: CASCRSGNQPQHF. In DNA form, the CDR3 reads TGTGCCAGCTGCCGCTCGGGCAATCAGCCCCAGCATTTT.

This rearrangement joins TRBV9 to TRBJ2-2; tentative D call: TRBD2 (5 bases). The V end was cut by 1 base, the J end by 0 bases, with 7 bases between. This CDR3 has 15 residues. Looked up from germline, CDR1 is SGDLS and CDR2 is YYNGEE. CDR3 sequence reads: CASSVSGTNTGELFF. CDR3 DNA sequence: TGTGCCAGCAGCGTATCGGGGACGAACACCGGGGAGCTGTTTTTT. Filled out from reference TRBV9 and TRBJ2-2, the complete variable domain reads DSGVTQTPKHLITATGQRVTLRCSPRSGDLSVYWYQQSLDQGLQFLIQYYNGEERAKGNILERFSAQQFPDLHSELNLSSLELGDSALYFCASSVSGTNTGELFFGEGSRLTVL.

The genes are TRBV18 and TRBJ1-5; TRBD1 agrees at 7 bases. Germline lookup yields CDR1 KGHSH and CDR2 LQKENI. V gave up 1 base and J gave up 7 bases; unmatched junction bases: 13. This CDR3 region has 17 residues. The CDR3 coding sequence is TGTGCCAGCTCACCACAGGGGGCAGGTCCGACCGAACAGCCCCAGCATTTT. Amino acids: CASSPQGAGPTEQPQHF.

This clone was seen a few times. The J gene is TRBJ1-4, the V gene TRBV15; TRBD1 agrees at 9 bases. Per germline, CDR1 LNHNV and CDR2 YYDKDF (reference sequence). The junction had 7 bases not matched to a gene; V was cut back by 0 bases and J by 8 bases. This CDR3 spans 16 amino acids. CDR3 region: CATSRERGQGDEKLFF. Written as DNA, the CDR3 is TGTGCCACCAGCAGAGAAAGGGGACAGGGAGACGAAAAACTGTTTTTT.

The CDR3 region is CASRTGSNTGELFF. The CDR3 DNA reads TGTGCCAGCAGGACCGGGTCTAACACCGGGGAGCTGTTTTTT. The V call is TRBV2, the J call TRBJ2-2; no definite D call. CDR1 SNHLY and CDR2 FYNNEI come from the germline V gene. V lost 6 bases, J lost 2 bases, and 10 bases lay in between. The CDR3 extends over 14 amino acids.

This clone was seen only a few times. The chain links TRBV30 to TRBJ1-5, with 7 bases fitting TRBD1. Trimming took 5 bases from V and 5 from J; bases not matched to a gene: 6. The CDR3 length is 13 residues. Germline assignment: CDR1 GTSNPN and CDR2 SVGIG (reference sequence). DNA of the CDR3: TGTGCCTGGTCGTCAGGGGGTGATCAGCCCCAGCATTTT. Its protein product is CAWSSGGDQPQHF.